The clone carrying this T cell receptor (beta chain) was seen just once. Its antigen is not known. This CDR3 comprises 16 residues. Germline V gene lookup returns CDR1 KGHDR and CDR2 SFDVKD. J gave up 9 bases and V 11 bases, and 21 bases lay outside the gene matches. This sample was taken from a study of T cells in Graves' hyperthyroidism and ophthalmopathy. General study points: Blood also held most thyroid clonotypes expanded beyond 0.001.

From RNA transcripts, TCR beta CDR3 regions were amplified. A set of HTBI primers served as the primers for a first-round RT-PCR of the TCR CDR3. TCRdb independently ran MiXCR on the multiplex PCR reads; one entry per CDR3 protein. The profile covers just over 550,000 distinct CDR3 sequences, with roughly 46% appearing a single time and roughly 8.2% taken by the ten largest. Uncontrolled infection, other autoimmune disease, pregnancy or lactation led to exclusion. The study based diagnoses on clinical symptoms, serum thyroxine and TRAb, thyroid ultrasound and orbital computed tomography. J is TRBJ1-2 and V is TRBV24-1, with 9 bases fitting TRBD1. This TCR was recovered from a woman between 18 and 30 years old with Graves' hyperthyroidism. The sequenced sample was peripheral blood or thyroid tissue (not recorded which). CDR3 amino acids: CASRPRGPTGGRSYTF. For the CDR3, the DNA is TGTGCCAGCAGACCACGAGGGCCTACAGGGGGCCGCAGCTACACCTTC.